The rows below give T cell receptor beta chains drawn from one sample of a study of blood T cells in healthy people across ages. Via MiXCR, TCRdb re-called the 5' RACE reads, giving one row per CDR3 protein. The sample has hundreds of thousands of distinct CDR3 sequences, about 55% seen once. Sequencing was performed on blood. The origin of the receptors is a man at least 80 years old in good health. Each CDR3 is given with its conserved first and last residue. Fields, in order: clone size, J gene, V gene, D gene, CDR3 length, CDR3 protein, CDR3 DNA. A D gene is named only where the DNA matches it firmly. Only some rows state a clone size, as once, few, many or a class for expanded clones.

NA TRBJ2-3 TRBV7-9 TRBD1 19 CASSLARDRGRKGTDTQYF TGTGCCAGCAGCTTAGCTAGGGACAGGGGAAGGAAAGGCACAGATACGCAGTATTTT
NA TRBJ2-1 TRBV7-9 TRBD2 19 CATLQTGLAGGPGSNEQFF TGTGCCACCTTACAGACTGGGCTAGCGGGAGGCCCGGGGTCGAATGAGCAGTTCTTC
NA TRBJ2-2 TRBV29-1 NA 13 CSVRTSNTGELFF TGCAGCGTTCGGACCAGTAACACCGGGGAGCTGTTTTTT
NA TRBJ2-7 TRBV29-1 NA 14 CSVEVGSSTYEQYF TGCAGCGTTGAGGTGGGATCCTCAACCTACGAGCAGTACTTC
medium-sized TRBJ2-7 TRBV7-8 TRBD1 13 CASSVGQAYEQYF TGTGCCAGCAGCGTCGGACAGGCCTACGAGCAGTACTTC
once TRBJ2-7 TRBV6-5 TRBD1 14 CASKWGTGAYEQYF TGTGCCAGCAAATGGGGGACAGGGGCCTACGAGCAGTACTTC
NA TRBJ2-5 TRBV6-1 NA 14 CASSEVPGAETQYF TGTGCCAGCAGTGAAGTGCCGGGGGCAGAGACCCAGTACTTC
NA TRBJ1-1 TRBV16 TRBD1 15 CASSQSGTGDTEAFF TGTGCCAGCAGCCAATCCGGGACAGGGGACACTGAAGCTTTCTTT
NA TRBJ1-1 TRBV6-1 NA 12 CASRKWSAEAFF TGTGCCAGCAGGAAATGGTCTGCTGAAGCTTTCTTT
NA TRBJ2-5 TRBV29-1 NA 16 CSVERRGQGGRETQYF TGCAGCGTTGAAAGGAGGGGGCAGGGTGGTCGAGAGACCCAGTACTTC
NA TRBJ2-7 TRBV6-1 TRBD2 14 CASSGLASYNEQYF TGTGCCAGCAGCGGACTAGCTTCATACAATGAGCAGTACTTC
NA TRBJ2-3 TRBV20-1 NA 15 CSAPTPGGRLDTQYF TGCAGTGCCCCGACCCCGGGGGGCCGTCTGGATACGCAGTATTTT
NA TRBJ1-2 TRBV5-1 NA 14 CASSSQGVDYGYTF TGCGCCAGCAGCTCTCAGGGAGTCGACTATGGCTACACCTTC
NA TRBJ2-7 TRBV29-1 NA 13 CSVELVVVGEQYF TGCAGCGTTGAACTGGTAGTCGTCGGCGAGCAGTACTTC
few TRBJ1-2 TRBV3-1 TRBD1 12 CASSQETGGVTF TGTGCCAGCAGCCAAGAAACAGGGGGGGTCACCTTC
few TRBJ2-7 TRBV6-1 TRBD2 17 CASSDFATSETLYEQYF TGTGCCAGCAGTGATTTCGCCACTAGCGAGACCCTCTACGAGCAGTACTTC
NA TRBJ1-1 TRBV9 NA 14 CASSAVQGRTEAFF TGTGCCAGCAGCGCCGTACAGGGACGCACTGAAGCTTTCTTT
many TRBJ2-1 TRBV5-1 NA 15 CASSLEGGSYNEQFF TGTGCCAGCAGCTTAGAGGGAGGCTCCTACAATGAGCAGTTCTTC
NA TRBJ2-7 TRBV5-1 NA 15 CASRPWGGSSYEQYF TGCGCCAGCAGGCCCTGGGGCGGAAGCTCCTACGAGCAGTACTTC
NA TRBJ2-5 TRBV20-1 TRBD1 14 CSATQDRLRGTQYF TGCAGTGCTACCCAGGACAGGTTAAGGGGGACCCAGTACTTC
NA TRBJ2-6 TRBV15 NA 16 CATSRAWIAGANVLTF TGTGCCACCAGCAGAGCCTGGATCGCTGGGGCCAACGTCCTGACTTTC
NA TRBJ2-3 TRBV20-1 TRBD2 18 CSARESPLAGGSTDTQYF TGCAGTGCTAGAGAATCCCCACTAGCGGGAGGTAGCACAGATACGCAGTATTTT
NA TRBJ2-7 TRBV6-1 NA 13 CASSEARGGDQYF TGTGCCAGCAGTGAAGCGCGTGGGGGTGACCAGTACTTC
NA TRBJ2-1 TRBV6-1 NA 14 CASSSLPGSAEQFF TGTGCCAGCAGTTCTCTCCCCGGGAGCGCTGAGCAGTTCTTC
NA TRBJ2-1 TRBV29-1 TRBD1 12 CSFGTGVHEQFF TGCAGCTTCGGGACAGGGGTACATGAGCAGTTCTTC
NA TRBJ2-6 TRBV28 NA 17 CASSLGASYSGANVLTF TGTGCCAGCAGTTTAGGGGCAAGCTACTCTGGGGCCAACGTCCTGACTTTC
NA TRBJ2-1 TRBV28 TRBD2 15 CASSPSGSSSNEQFF TGTGCCAGCAGTCCTAGCGGGAGTTCTTCCAATGAGCAGTTCTTC
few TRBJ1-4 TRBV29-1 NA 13 CSVRAATNEKLFF TGCAGTGTTCGGGCAGCAACTAATGAAAAACTGTTTTTT
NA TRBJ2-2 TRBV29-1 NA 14 CSVEKKEGTGELFF TGCAGCGTTGAAAAGAAGGAGGGGACCGGGGAGCTGTTTTTT
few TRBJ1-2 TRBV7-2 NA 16 CASSLGPVSQYYGYTF TGTGCCAGCAGCTTAGGACCGGTCAGCCAATACTATGGCTACACCTTC
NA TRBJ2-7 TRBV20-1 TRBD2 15 CSATDSGRASWEQYF TGCAGTGCTACTGATAGCGGGAGGGCCAGTTGGGAGCAGTACTTC
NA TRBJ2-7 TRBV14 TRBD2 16 CASSQQAGGIYNEQYF TGTGCCAGCAGCCAACAGGCGGGAGGGATCTACAATGAGCAGTACTTC
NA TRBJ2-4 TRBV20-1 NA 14 CSASRPKAKNIQYF TGCAGTGCTAGCCGACCGAAAGCCAAAAACATTCAGTACTTC
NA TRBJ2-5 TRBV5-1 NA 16 CASSLSGTARQETQYF TGCGCCAGCAGCTTGTCGGGGACTGCCCGTCAAGAGACCCAGTACTTC
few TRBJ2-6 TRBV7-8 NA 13 CAILDAGANVLTF TGTGCCATCTTAGACGCCGGGGCCAACGTCCTGACTTTC
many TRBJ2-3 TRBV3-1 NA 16 CASSQVEQGFTDTQYF TGTGCCAGCAGCCAAGTTGAACAGGGATTCACAGATACGCAGTATTTT
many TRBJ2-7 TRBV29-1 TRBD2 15 CSVEAGREGTYEQYF TGCAGCGTTGAAGCAGGGCGGGAGGGAACCTACGAGCAGTACTTC
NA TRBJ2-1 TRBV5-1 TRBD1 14 CASSLEHRGLEQFF TGCGCCAGCAGCTTGGAGCACAGGGGGCTTGAGCAGTTCTTC
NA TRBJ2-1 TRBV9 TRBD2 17 CASSYTGTSGSSDEQFF TGTGCCAGCAGCTACACCGGGACTAGCGGGAGTTCCGATGAGCAGTTCTTC
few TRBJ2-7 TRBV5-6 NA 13 CASSLPGRDEQYF TGTGCCAGCAGCCTTCCAGGGAGAGACGAGCAGTACTTC
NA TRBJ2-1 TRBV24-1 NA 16 CATSDSDAYSYNEQFF TGTGCCACCAGTGACTCGGACGCCTACTCCTACAATGAGCAGTTCTTC
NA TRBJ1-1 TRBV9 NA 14 CASRAPSGYTEAFF TGTGCCAGCAGGGCGCCCTCAGGGTACACTGAAGCTTTCTTT
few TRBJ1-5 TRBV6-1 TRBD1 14 CASSETGGNQPQHF TGTGCCAGCAGTGAGACAGGGGGAAATCAGCCCCAGCATTTT